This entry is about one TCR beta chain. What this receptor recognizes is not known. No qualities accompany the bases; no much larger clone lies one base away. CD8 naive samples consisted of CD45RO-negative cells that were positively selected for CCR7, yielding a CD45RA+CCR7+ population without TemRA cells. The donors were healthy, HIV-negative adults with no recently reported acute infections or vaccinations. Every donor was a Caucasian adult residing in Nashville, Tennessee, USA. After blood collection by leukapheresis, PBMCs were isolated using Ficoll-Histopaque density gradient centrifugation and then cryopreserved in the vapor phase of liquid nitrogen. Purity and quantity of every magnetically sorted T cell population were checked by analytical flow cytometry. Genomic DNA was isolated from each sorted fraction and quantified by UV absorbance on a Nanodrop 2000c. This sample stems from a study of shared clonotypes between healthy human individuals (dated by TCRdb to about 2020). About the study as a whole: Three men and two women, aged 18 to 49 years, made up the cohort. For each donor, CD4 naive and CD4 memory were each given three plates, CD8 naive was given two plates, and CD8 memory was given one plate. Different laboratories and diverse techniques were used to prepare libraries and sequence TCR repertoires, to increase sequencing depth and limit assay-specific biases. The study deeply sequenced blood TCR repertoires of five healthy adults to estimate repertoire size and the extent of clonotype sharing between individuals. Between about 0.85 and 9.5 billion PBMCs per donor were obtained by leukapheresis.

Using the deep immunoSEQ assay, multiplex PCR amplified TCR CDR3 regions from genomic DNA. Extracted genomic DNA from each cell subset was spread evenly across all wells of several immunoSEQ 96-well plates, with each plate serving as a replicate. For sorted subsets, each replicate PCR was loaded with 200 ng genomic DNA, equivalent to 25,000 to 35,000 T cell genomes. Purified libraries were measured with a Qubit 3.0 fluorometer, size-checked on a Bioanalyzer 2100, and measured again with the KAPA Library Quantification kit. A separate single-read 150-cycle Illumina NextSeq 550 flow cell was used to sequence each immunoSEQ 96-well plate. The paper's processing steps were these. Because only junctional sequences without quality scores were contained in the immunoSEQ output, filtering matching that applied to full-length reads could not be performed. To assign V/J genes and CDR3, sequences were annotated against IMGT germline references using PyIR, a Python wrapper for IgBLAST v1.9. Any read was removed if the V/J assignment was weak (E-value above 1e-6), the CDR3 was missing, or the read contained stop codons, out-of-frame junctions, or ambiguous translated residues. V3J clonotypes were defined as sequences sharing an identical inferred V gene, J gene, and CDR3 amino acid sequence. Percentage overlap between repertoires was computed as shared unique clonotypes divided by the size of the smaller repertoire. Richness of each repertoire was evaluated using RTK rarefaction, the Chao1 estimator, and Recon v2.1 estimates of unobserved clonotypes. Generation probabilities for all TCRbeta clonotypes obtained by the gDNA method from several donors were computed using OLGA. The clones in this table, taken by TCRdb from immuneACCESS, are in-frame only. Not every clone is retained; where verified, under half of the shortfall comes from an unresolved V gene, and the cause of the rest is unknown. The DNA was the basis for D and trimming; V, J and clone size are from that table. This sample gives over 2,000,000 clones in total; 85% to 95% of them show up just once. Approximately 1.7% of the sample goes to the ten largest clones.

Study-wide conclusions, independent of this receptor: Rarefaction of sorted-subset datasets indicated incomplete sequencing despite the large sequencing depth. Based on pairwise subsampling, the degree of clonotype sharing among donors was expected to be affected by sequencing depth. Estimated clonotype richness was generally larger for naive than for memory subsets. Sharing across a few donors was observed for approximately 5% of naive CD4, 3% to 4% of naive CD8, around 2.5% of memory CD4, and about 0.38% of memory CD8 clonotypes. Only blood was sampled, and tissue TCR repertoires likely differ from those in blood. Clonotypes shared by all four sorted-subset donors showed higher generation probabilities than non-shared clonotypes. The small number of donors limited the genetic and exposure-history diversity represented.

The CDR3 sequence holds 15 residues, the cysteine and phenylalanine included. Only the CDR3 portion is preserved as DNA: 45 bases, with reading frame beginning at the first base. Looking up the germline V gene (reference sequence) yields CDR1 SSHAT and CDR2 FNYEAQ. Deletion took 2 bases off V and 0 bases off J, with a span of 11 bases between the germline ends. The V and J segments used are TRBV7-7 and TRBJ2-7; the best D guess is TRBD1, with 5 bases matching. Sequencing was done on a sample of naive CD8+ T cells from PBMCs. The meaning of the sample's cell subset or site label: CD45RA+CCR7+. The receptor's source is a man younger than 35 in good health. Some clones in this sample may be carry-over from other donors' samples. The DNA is TGTGCCAGCAGCTTAAGGGCAGGGCCCTCCTACGAGCAGTACTTC. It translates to CASSLRAGPSYEQYF.